The 14 T cell receptor beta chains below all came from one sample that was sequenced in a study of T cells after somatic rescue of genetic block. Method: immunoSEQ multiplex PCR; TCRdb's copy keeps in-frame clones and lacks some. Of more than 12,000 clones detected, 70% appear once; the ten largest clones hold 25% to 30%. The material sequenced was peripheral blood mononuclear cells (PBMCs). These receptors were taken from a man between 18 and 29 years old.

This clone was counted once. This sequence joins TRBV5-6 and TRBJ2-5; D not certain. CDR1 and CDR2 (germline): SGHDT, YYEEEE. The CDR3 covers 13 residues. Between the trimmed V and J ends, which lost 3 bases and 4 bases, there was a span of 10 bases. In DNA form, the CDR3 reads TGTGCCAGCAGCTCACTCACCCTAGAGACCCAGTACTTC. It specifies CASSSLTLETQYF.

The CDR3 DNA follows: TGTGCCAGCTCACCACCCGGGACAGGGGGGGTGCATGGCTACACCTTC. This translates into CASSPPGTGGVHGYTF. The chain employs TRBV18 and TRBJ1-2; 11 bases line up with TRBD1. The V gene's germline CDR1 is KGHSH and CDR2 LQKENI. The CDR3 contains 16 residues. Trimming took 0 bases from V and 6 from J; bases not matched to a gene: 6. The variable domain in full, with the rest retrieved from reference TRBV18 and TRBJ1-2, is NAGVMQNPRHLVRRRGQEARLRCSPMKGHSHVYWYRQLPEEGLKFMVYLQKENIIDESGMPKERFSAEFPKEGPSILRIQQVVRGDSAAYFCASSPPGTGGVHGYTFGSGTRLTVV.

The chain joins TRBV5-1 to TRBJ1-4; a weak D match, TRBD1 (5 bases). V was pared by 0 bases and J by 5 bases, with 8 bases between. CDR3 length equals 14 residues. Germline V gives CDR1 SGHRS, CDR2 YFSETQ. CDR3 loop: CASSLGGPNEKLFF. CDR3 nucleotides: TGCGCCAGCAGCTTGGGGGGCCCCAATGAAAAACTGTTTTTT.

The V and J genes are TRBV6-5 and TRBJ2-3; 10 bases line up with TRBD2. The CDR3 runs to 15 residues. With 2 bases clipped from V and 4 bases from J, the junction kept 3 bases outside the gene matches. The germline CDR1 and CDR2 sequences are MNHEY and SVGAGI. In DNA, the CDR3 is TGTGCCAGCAGTTACAGCGGGAGGGCCTCAGATACGCAGTATTTT. This sequence encodes CASSYSGRASDTQYF.

The chain joins TRBV18 to TRBJ2-7; TRBD2 agrees at 14 bases. V lost 2 bases and J lost 2; bases outside the gene matches: 5. CDR3 length: 17 residues. Germline V lookup: CDR1 KGHSH, CDR2 LQKENI. This CDR3 is CASSPTGLAGATYEQYF. The DNA for the CDR3 is TGTGCCAGCTCACCAACGGGACTAGCGGGAGCAACCTACGAGCAGTACTTC.

The chain recombines TRBV6-1 with TRBJ1-2; D might be TRBD1 (6 bases). Germline lookup yields CDR1 MNHNS and CDR2 SASEGT. Trimming pared 4 bases from V and 4 bases from J, leaving 13 bases between. The CDR3 extends over 14 amino acids. CDR3 nucleotide sequence: TGTGCCAGCAGTGGGGGGGGGCGAGGCTATGGCTACACCTTC. Translating gives CASSGGGRGYGYTF.

J is TRBJ2-2 and V is TRBV7-3; D remains ambiguous. Trimming took off 3 bases at V and 7 bases at J, with 6 bases between the two ends. The CDR3 covers 12 residues. The germline CDR1 and CDR2 sequences are SGHTA and FQGTGA. The CDR3 is CASSFAGGELFF. CDR3 sequence (DNA): TGTGCCAGCAGCTTCGCCGGCGGGGAGCTGTTTTTT.

The rearrangement links TRBV5-1 to TRBJ2-4; no definite D call. This CDR3 region has 16 residues. Trimming cost V 4 bases and J 0 bases, with 14 bases left between them. CDR1 is SGHRS, CDR2 YFSETQ, per germline. The CDR3 DNA reads as TGCGCCAGCAGCCCCTTAGCAGGCCTAGCCAAAAACATTCAGTACTTC. Its translation is CASSPLAGLAKNIQYF.

The rearrangement uses TRBV5-8 and TRBJ2-7; 10 positions match TRBD1. The V gene's germline CDR1 is SGHTS and CDR2 YDEGEE. The junction had 1 base not matched to a gene; V was cut back by 1 base and J by 3 bases. The CDR3 sequence is 14 residues long. CDR3 nucleotide sequence: TGTGCCAGCAGCTTGAGGGACAGGGGCTACGAGCAGTACTTC. It specifies CASSLRDRGYEQYF.

The V gene is TRBV7-2, the J gene TRBJ2-3; a weak D match, TRBD1 (6 bases). The CDR3 spans 13 residues. Looked up from germline, CDR1 is SGHTA and CDR2 is FQGNSA. Trimming shortened V by 6 bases and J by 10 bases, and 17 bases separated the two germline ends. CDR3 protein: CASSSQGYAAQYF. As DNA, the CDR3 is TGTGCCAGCAGTTCACAGGGTTACGCGGCGCAGTATTTT.

This clone turned up a few times. J is TRBJ2-7 and V is TRBV18; D is ambiguous. From germline, CDR1 is KGHSH and CDR2 LQKENI. The length of the CDR3 is 15 residues. Trimming shortened V by 5 bases and J by 3 bases, and 17 bases separated the two germline ends. The CDR3, as DNA: TGTGCCAGCTCATCCCTCGACACCTTCCACTACGAGCAGTACTTC. It translates to CASSSLDTFHYEQYF.

This chain connects TRBV5-1 to TRBJ1-1; TRBD1 is a possible D gene (6 bases). CDR1 and CDR2 (germline): SGHRS, YFSETQ. This CDR3 is built from 12 residues. V was trimmed by 6 bases and J by 9 bases, leaving 15 bases between them. The CDR3 spells CASTEGGKKAFF. The CDR3 DNA is TGCGCCAGCACAGAGGGGGGCAAGAAAGCTTTCTTT.

The chain employs TRBV9 and TRBJ2-2; 12 bases are a match to TRBD2. The CDR3 contains 16 residues. In germline, CDR1 is SGDLS, CDR2 YYNGEE. V dropped 2 bases and J dropped 5; count of bases not matched to a gene: 4. The CDR3 here is CASSVTSGRGTGELFF. CDR3 DNA sequence: TGTGCCAGCAGCGTGACTAGCGGGAGAGGGACCGGGGAGCTGTTTTTT.

The V and J genes are TRBV11-3 and TRBJ1-2; TRBD1 agrees at 10 bases. V gave up 5 bases and J gave up 6 bases; unmatched junction bases: 3. This CDR3 spans 13 amino acids. CDR1 is SGHNT, CDR2 YENEEA, per germline. The CDR3 sequence is CASSPGTGDGYTF. In DNA form, the CDR3 reads TGTGCCAGCAGCCCCGGGACAGGGGATGGCTACACCTTC.